These T cell receptor beta chains were read from a single sample in a study of regulatory T cells in long-lasting Graves disease. TCRdb re-derived calls from the multiplex PCR reads in MiXCR, one entry per CDR3 protein. The profile shows roughly 610,000 distinct CDR3 sequences, around 15% of them singletons. The sample also formed part of further work on T cells in Graves' hyperthyroidism and ophthalmopathy.

Sample: peripheral blood mononuclear cells (PBMCs), taken at new diagnosis, from a patient treated with antithyroid drugs. The receptor source for this set is a woman in her 30s with Graves disease. CDR3s include the opening cysteine and the closing phenylalanine or tryptophan. A D gene is named only where the DNA matches it firmly. Only part of the rows carry a size: once, few, many, or a class if the clone is expanded.

j_call clone_size v_call d_call cdr3_nt cdr3_aa
TRBJ1-5 many TRBV6-1 TRBD1 TGTGCCAGCAGTACCCTCAGCAAGACAGGGGGCTACGTTCAGCCCCAGCATTTT CASSTLSKTGGYVQPQHF
TRBJ2-5 . TRBV19 . TGTGCCAGTAGTATAAGGGGACACCCGCAAGAGACCCAGTACTTC CASSIRGHPQETQYF
TRBJ1-6 . TRBV3-1 . TGTGCCAGCAGCCAAGGCTACAGAGATAATTCACCCCTCCACTTT CASSQGYRDNSPLHF
TRBJ2-1 few TRBV27 . TGTGCCAGCAGTACGTTTTATTTGGCCAGGGACAATGAGCAGTTCTTC CASSTFYLARDNEQFF
TRBJ2-7 . TRBV19 . TGTGCCACCCAGTCCGGGCTCACCTACGAGCAGTACTTC CATQSGLTYEQYF
TRBJ2-7 . TRBV30 . TGTGCCTGGAGACGGTCCCGGCCTGGGCTGTACTTC CAWRRSRPGLYF
TRBJ1-3 many TRBV12-3/TRBV12-4 TRBD1 TGTGCCAGCAAGACAGGGGAGGGCTCTGGAAACACCATATATTTT CASKTGEGSGNTIYF
TRBJ2-5 many TRBV28 . TGTGCCAGCAGGGAGCAAGAGACGCACGATCGAGAGACCCAGTACTTC CASREQETHDRETQYF
TRBJ2-7 many TRBV6-1 . TGTGCCAGCAGTGAGGAGGGGGGCGCATTGGGCGAGCAGTACTTC CASSEEGGALGEQYF
TRBJ2-1 many TRBV12-3/TRBV12-4 . TGTGCCAGCAGTTTCGGGCTTGGATTGTTTCGGTATGAGCAGTTCTTC CASSFGLGLFRYEQFF
TRBJ1-5 few TRBV27 TRBD1 TGTGCCAGCAGTTCTTTGGATACAGGGGGCAATCAGCCCCAGCATTTT CASSSLDTGGNQPQHF
TRBJ2-1 many TRBV2 . TGTGCCAGCAGTAGGAGTCGGGTCCCTAGGTCCTACAATGAGCAGTTCTTC CASSRSRVPRSYNEQFF
TRBJ2-1 . TRBV5-1 . TGCGCCAGCAGCTTGGGGACCTCTGGGCAGTTCTTC CASSLGTSGQFF
TRBJ1-1 few TRBV19 TRBD1 TGTGCCAGTAGCAGAAAGGGACAGGCTCGCACTGAAGCTTTCTTT CASSRKGQARTEAFF
TRBJ2-7 few TRBV19 TRBD2 TGTGCCAGTAGTATAGAGACCCCACGACCGGGAGGCCCCTACGAGCAGTACTTC CASSIETPRPGGPYEQYF
TRBJ2-2 few TRBV20-1 TRBD1 TGCAGTGCTAGCTGGACAGGGGCCGGGGAGCTGTTTTTT CSASWTGAGELFF